Reported below is one TCR beta chain. Antigen: not known. This sample was taken from a study of cytomegalovirus exposure and HLA in healthy donors. The study's findings and limits: HLA alleles were associated with roughly 17,000 TCR beta sequences in a later analysis at 0.05 false discovery rate. Later analysis identified several of the most significant clusters that appeared linked to common viral pathogens.

A multiplex PCR was run with 60 Vbeta primers and 13 Jbeta primers. TCRdb keeps only in-frame clones here, not all; method: immunoSEQ multiplex PCR. The table records 90,000 to 150,000 clones, more than 60% of them present only once. V lost 3 bases to trimming and J lost 2 bases, with 13 bases between them. Per the germline V gene, CDR1 is SGDLS and CDR2 is YYNGEE. There are 15 residues in the CDR3. The sequenced sample was PBMCs. The gene calls are TRBV9 and TRBJ2-3; TRBD2 is a possible D gene (7 bases). The sequence was collected from a man between 40 and 49 years old in good health and CMV-seropositive. The CDR3 loop is CASSEWGGPTDTQYF. The CDR3 bases are TGTGCCAGCAGCGAGTGGGGGGGGCCCACAGATACGCAGTATTTT. Using reference TRBV9 and TRBJ2-3 for the parts outside the CDR3, the full variable domain is DSGVTQTPKHLITATGQRVTLRCSPRSGDLSVYWYQQSLDQGLQFLIQYYNGEERAKGNILERFSAQQFPDLHSELNLSSLELGDSALYFCASSEWGGPTDTQYFGPGTRLTVL.